This paragraph covers one TCR beta chain sequence. Antigen specificity is unknown. This record comes from a study of T cell responses to AZD1222 COVID-19 vaccine. Study-level findings and limits: Vaccine-associated CD4 TCRs ranged over spike, dominating at 160-218 and 743-854. White British donors predominated, females outnumbered males, and clonal diversity was possibly underestimated. Unmutated variant regions are reportedly targeted by nearly half of spike-specific TCRs. Spike-specific TCR depth and breadth grew after two AZD1222 doses.

The V gene lost 5 bases and the J gene lost 0 bases, with 11 bases spanning the gap. The CDR3 has 15 amino acids. Germline V lookup: CDR1 MNHNY, CDR2 SVGAGI (reference sequence). Data came from immunoSEQ multiplex PCR; TCRdb stores just in-frame clones and leaves some out. The sample has 80,000 to 100,000 clones, approximately 86% seen once; the top ten hold under 7%. This chain connects TRBV6-6 to TRBJ1-5; D call uncertain. The receptor was derived from an adult in good health. The material was peripheral blood, obtained on day 0 of AZD1222 vaccination. DNA for the CDR3: TGTGCCAGCAGTGACTATCTTTATAGCAATCAGCCCCAGCATTTT. It specifies CASSDYLYSNQPQHF.